A selection of T cell receptor beta chains follows, all from one sample in a study of HIV-infected patients and healthy controls. One entry per CDR3 protein results from TCRdb running MiXCR on the 5' RACE reads. The sample lists about 67,000 distinct CDR3 sequences, approximately 15% occurring once. What was sequenced was CD4+ T cells from blood. The receptors originated from a human donor in good health. Each CDR3 is given with its conserved first and last residue. Fields, in order: J gene, clone size, V gene, CDR3 protein. Clone size appears in some rows only: once, few, many, or a class for an expanded clone.

TRBJ1-1 | many | TRBV18 | CASSPPTGLVNTEAFF
TRBJ1-5 | many | TRBV12-3/TRBV12-4 | CASSPRATGGNQPQHF
TRBJ1-6 | - | TRBV11-1 | CASSSGQSNSPLHF
TRBJ1-3 | many | TRBV9 | CASGPQGNTIYF
TRBJ2-5 | - | TRBV12-3/TRBV12-4 | CASSTSGSGGETQYF
TRBJ2-5 | few | TRBV12-3/TRBV12-4 | CASSLGPPGETQYF
TRBJ1-2 | many | TRBV5-4 | CASSLGGYGYTF
TRBJ1-4 | few | TRBV18 | CASSLGQGNEKLFF
TRBJ1-1 | few | TRBV7-2 | CASRQTANTEAFF
TRBJ2-5 | few | TRBV9 | CASSVLSGHTQETQYF